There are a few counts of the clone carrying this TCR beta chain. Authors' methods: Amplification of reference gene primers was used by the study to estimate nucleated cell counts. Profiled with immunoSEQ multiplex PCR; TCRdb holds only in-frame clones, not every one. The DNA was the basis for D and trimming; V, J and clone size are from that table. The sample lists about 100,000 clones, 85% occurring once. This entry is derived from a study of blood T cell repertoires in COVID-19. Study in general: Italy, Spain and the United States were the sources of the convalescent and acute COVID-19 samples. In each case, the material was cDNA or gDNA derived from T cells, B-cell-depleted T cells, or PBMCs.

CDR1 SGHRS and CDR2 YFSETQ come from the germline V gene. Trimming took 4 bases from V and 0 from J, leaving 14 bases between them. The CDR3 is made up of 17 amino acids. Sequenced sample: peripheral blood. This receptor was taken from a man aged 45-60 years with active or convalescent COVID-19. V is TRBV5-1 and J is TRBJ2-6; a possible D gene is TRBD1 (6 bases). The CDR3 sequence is CASSPMTGSSGANVLTF. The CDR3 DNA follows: TGCGCCAGCAGCCCGATGACAGGAAGCTCTGGGGCCAACGTCCTGACTTTC. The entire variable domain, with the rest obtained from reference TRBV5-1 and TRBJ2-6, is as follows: KAGVTQTPRYLIKTRGQQVTLSCSPISGHRSVSWYQQTPGQGLQFLFEYFSETQRNKGNFPGRFSGRQFSNSRSEMNVSTLELGDSALYLCASSPMTGSSGANVLTFGAGSRLTVL.